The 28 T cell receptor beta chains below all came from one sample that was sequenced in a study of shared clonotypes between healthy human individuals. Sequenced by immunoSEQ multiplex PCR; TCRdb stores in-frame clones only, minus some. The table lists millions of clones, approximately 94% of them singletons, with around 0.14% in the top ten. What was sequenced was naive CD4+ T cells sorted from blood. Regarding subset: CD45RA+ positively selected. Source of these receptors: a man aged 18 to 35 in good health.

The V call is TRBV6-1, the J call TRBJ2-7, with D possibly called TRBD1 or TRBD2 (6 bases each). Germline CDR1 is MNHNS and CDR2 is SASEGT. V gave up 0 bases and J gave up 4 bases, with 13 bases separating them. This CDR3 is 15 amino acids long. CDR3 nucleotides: TGTGCCAGCAGTGAAGCTTGGGGGGCGGGTTACGAGCAGTACTTC. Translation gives CASSEAWGAGYEQYF.

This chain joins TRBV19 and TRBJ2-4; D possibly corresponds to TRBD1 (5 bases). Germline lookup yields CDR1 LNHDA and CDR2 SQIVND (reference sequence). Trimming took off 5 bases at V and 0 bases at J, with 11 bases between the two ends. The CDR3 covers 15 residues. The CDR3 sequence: CASSDQGRAKNIQYF. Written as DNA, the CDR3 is TGTGCCAGTAGTGACCAGGGTAGAGCCAAAAACATTCAGTACTTC.

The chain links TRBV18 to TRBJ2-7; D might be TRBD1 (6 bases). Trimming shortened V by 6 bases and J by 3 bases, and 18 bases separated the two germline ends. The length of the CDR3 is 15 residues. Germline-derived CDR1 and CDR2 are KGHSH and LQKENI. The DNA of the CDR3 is TGTGCCAGCTCCCCCCCGGCCGGGACATACTACGAGCAGTACTTC. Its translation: CASSPPAGTYYEQYF. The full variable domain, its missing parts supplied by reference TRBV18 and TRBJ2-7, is NAGVMQNPRHLVRRRGQEARLRCSPMKGHSHVYWYRQLPEEGLKFMVYLQKENIIDESGMPKERFSAEFPKEGPSILRIQQVVRGDSAAYFCASSPPAGTYYEQYFGPGTRLTVT.

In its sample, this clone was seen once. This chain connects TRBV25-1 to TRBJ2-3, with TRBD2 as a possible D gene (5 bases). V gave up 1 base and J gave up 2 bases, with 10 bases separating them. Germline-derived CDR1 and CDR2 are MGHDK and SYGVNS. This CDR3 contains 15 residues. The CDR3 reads CASSELARDTDTQYF. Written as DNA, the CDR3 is TGTGCCAGCAGTGAATTGGCCCGGGACACAGATACGCAGTATTTT.

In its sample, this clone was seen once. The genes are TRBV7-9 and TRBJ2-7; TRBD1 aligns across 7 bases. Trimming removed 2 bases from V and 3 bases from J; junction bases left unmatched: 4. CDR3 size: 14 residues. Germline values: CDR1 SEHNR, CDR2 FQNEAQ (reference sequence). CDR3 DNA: TGTGCCAGCAGCTTACGGGACAGCCTCTACGAGCAGTACTTC. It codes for CASSLRDSLYEQYF.

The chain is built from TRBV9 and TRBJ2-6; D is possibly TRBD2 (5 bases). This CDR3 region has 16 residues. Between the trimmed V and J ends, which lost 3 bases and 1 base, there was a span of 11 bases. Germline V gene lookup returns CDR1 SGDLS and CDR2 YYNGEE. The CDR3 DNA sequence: TGTGCCAGCAGCGGGAGGAAGGGTTCTGGGGCCAACGTCCTGACTTTC. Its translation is CASSGRKGSGANVLTF.

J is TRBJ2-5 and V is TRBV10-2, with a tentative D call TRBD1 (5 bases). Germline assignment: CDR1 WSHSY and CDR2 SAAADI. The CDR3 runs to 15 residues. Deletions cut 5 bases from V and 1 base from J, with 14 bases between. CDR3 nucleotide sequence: TGCGCCAGCAGTCCCCAGGGTGGGGTCCAAGAGACCCAGTACTTC. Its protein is CASSPQGGVQETQYF.

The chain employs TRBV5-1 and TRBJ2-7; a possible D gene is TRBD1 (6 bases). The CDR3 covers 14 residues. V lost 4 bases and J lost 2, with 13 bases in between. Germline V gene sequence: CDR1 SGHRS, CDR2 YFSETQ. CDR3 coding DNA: TGCGCCAGCAGCCCAGGACAGCTAGCCTACGAGCAGTACTTC. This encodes CASSPGQLAYEQYF. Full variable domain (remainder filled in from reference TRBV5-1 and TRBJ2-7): KAGVTQTPRYLIKTRGQQVTLSCSPISGHRSVSWYQQTPGQGLQFLFEYFSETQRNKGNFPGRFSGRQFSNSRSEMNVSTLELGDSALYLCASSPGQLAYEQYFGPGTRLTVT.

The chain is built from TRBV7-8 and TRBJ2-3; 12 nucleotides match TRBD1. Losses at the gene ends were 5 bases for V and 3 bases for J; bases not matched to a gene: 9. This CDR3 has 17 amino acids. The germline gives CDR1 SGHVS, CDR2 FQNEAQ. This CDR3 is CASSPRDRGPATDTQYF. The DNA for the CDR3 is TGTGCCAGCAGCCCCCGGGACAGGGGGCCGGCGACAGATACGCAGTATTTT.

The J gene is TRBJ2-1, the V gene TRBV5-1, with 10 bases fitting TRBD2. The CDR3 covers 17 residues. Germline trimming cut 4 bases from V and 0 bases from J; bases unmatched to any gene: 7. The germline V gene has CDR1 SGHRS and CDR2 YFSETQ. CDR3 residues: CASSKGLAVFSYNEQFF. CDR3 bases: TGCGCCAGCAGCAAAGGACTAGCGGTTTTCTCCTACAATGAGCAGTTCTTC.

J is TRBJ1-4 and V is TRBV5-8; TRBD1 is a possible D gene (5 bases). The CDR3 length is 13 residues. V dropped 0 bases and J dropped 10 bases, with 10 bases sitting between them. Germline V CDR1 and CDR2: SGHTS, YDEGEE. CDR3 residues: CASSLGAQGKLFF. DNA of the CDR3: TGTGCCAGCAGCTTGGGGGCTCAGGGAAAACTGTTTTTT.

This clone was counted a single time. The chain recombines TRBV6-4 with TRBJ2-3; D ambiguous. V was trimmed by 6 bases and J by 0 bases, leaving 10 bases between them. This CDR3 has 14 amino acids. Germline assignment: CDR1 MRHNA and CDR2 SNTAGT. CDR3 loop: CASRSTASTDTQYF. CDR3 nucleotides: TGTGCCAGCAGGAGTACAGCTAGCACAGATACGCAGTATTTT.

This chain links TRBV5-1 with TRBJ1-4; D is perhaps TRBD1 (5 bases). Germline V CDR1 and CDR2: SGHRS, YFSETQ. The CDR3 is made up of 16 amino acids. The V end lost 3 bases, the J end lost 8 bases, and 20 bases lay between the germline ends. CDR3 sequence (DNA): TGCGCCAGCAGCTGGGGGGTTGCGGGGCTACCGGAAAAACTGTTTTTT. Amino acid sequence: CASSWGVAGLPEKLFF.

The CDR3 region is CASSIGLADHTDTQYF. In DNA form, the CDR3 reads TGCGCCAGCAGCATAGGACTAGCGGATCACACAGATACGCAGTATTTT. This rearrangement joins TRBV5-1 to TRBJ2-3, with TRBD2 identical over 10 bases. J lost 2 bases, V lost 4 bases, and 7 bases had no gene match. The CDR3 totals 16 residues. Germline V gives CDR1 SGHRS, CDR2 YFSETQ. The complete variable domain, with remaining parts taken from reference TRBV5-1 and TRBJ2-3, reads KAGVTQTPRYLIKTRGQQVTLSCSPISGHRSVSWYQQTPGQGLQFLFEYFSETQRNKGNFPGRFSGRQFSNSRSEMNVSTLELGDSALYLCASSIGLADHTDTQYFGPGTRLTVL.

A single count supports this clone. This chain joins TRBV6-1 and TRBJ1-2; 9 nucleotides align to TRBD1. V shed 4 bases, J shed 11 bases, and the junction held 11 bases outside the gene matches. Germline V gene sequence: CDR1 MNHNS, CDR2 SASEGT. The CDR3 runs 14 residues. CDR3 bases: TGTGCCAGCAGTGGGGACAGGGTACCGACTCGATACACCTTC. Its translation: CASSGDRVPTRYTF.

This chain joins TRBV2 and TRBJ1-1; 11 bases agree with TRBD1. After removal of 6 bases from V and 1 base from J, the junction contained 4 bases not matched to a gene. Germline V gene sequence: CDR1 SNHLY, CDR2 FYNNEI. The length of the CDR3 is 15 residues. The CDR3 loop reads CASRLDRGQNTEAFF. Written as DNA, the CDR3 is TGTGCCAGCAGATTGGACAGGGGGCAGAACACTGAAGCTTTCTTT. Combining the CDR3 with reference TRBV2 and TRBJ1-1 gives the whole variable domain EPEVTQTPSHQVTQMGQEVILRCVPISNHLYFYWYRQILGQKVEFLVSFYNNEISEKSEIFDDQFSVERPDGSNFTLKIRSTKLEDSAMYFCASRLDRGQNTEAFFGQGTRLTVV.

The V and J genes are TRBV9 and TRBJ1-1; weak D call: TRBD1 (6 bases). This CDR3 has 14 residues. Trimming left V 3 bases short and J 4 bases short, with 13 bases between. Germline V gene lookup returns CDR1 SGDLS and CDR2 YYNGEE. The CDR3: CASSGNRVGTEAFF. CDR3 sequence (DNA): TGTGCCAGCAGCGGTAACAGGGTCGGCACTGAAGCTTTCTTT.

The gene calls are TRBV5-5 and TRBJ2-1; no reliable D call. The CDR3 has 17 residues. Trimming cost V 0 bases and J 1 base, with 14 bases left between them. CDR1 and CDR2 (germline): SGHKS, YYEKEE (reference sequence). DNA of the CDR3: TGTGCCAGCAGCTTGGTCCTAACCACCTTATCCTACAATGAGCAGTTCTTC. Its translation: CASSLVLTTLSYNEQFF.

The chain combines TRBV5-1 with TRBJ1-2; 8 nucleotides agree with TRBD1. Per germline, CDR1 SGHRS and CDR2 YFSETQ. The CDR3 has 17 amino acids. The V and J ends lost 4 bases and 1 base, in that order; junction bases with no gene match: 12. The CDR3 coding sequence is TGCGCCAGCAGCCCGGACAGGGTAGTCTCGATTAACTATGGCTACACCTTC. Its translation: CASSPDRVVSINYGYTF.

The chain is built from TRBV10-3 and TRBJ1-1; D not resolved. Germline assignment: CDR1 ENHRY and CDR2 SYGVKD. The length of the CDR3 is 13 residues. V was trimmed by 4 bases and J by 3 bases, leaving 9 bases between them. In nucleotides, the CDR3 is TGTGCCATCAGTGGATTCGGGGACACTGAAGCTTTCTTT. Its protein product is CAISGFGDTEAFF.

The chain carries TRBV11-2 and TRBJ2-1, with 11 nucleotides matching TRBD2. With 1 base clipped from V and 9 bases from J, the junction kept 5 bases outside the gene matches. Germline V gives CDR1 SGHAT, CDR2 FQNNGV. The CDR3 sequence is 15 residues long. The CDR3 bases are TGTGCCAGCAGCTTAGGCCTAGCGGGGGGCGGTGAGCAGTTCTTC. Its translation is CASSLGLAGGGEQFF.

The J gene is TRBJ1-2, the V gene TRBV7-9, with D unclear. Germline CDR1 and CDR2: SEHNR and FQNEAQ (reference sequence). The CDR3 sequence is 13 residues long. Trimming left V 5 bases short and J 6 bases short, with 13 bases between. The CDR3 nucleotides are TGTGCCAGCAGCCCGAGGGCGGAAAATGGCTACACCTTC. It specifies CASSPRAENGYTF.

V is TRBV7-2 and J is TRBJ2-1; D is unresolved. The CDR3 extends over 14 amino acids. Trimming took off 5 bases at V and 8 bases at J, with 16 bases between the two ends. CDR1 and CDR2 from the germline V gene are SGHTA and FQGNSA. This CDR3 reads CASSKVAAADEQFF. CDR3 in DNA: TGTGCCAGCAGCAAGGTCGCTGCGGCTGATGAGCAGTTCTTC.

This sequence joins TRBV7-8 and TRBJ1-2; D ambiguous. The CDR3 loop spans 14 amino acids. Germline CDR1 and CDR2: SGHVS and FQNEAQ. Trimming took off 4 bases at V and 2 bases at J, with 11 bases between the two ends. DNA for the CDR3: TGTGCCAGCAGCTACAGAGACGGGAACTATGGCTACACCTTC. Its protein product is CASSYRDGNYGYTF.

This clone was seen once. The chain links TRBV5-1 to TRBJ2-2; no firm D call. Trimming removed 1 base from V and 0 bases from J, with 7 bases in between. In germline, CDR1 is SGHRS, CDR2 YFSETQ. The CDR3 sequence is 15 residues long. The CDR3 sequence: CASSLIQTNTGELFF. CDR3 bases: TGCGCCAGCAGCTTGATACAGACGAACACCGGGGAGCTGTTTTTT.

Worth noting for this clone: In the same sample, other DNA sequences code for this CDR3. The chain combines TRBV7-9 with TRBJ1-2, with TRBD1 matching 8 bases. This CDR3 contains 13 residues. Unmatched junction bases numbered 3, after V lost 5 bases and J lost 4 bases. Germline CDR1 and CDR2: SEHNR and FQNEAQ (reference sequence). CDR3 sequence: CASSQGAGYGYTF. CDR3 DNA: TGTGCCAGCAGCCAGGGGGCTGGCTATGGCTACACCTTC.

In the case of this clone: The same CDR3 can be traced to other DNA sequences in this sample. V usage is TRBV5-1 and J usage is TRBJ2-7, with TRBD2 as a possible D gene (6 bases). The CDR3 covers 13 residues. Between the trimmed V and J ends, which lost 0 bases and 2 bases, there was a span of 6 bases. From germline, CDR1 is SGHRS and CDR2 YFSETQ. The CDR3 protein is CASSLGEAYEQYF. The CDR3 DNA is TGCGCCAGCAGCTTGGGGGAGGCCTACGAGCAGTACTTC.

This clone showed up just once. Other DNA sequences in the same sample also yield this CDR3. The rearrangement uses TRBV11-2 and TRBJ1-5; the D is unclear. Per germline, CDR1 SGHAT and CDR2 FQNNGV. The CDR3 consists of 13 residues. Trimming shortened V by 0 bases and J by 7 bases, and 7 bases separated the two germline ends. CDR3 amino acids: CASSLDLRQPQHF. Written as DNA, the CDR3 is TGTGCCAGCAGCTTAGACCTCAGGCAGCCCCAGCATTTT.